This T cell receptor beta chain is from a study of cytomegalovirus exposure and HLA in healthy donors. Overall study results and limits: Certain sequence variants were highly shared and formed a cluster, and this cluster was likely a sequencing artifact. Later, an analysis found that common viral pathogens appeared to be linked with several of the most significant clusters. Specificity for CMV antigens was confirmed in vitro for a few of the CMV-associated chains.

As to this clone: Its antigen remains unidentified.

The PCR ran on 60 Vbeta and 13 Jbeta primers. The method was immunoSEQ multiplex PCR; TCRdb's version includes in-frame clones alone and lacks a portion of them. The sample lists around 130,000 clones; around 76% were seen once. Donors likely had unrecorded immune exposures despite being nominally healthy when sampled. Trimming removed 5 bases from V and 5 bases from J, with 9 bases in between. Germline lookup yields CDR1 SGHVS and CDR2 FNYEAQ. The CDR3 consists of 12 residues. The chain employs TRBV7-6 and TRBJ1-2; D not resolved. The TCR sequence derives from a woman in her 50s in good health and CMV-seronegative. The sample taken for sequencing was PBMCs. In DNA form, the CDR3 reads TGTGCCAGCAGCCCCACCCAGTATGGCTACACCTTC. Protein sequence: CASSPTQYGYTF.